This is a list of T cell receptor beta chains from one sample in a study of shared clonotypes between healthy human individuals. Sequencing was performed with immunoSEQ multiplex PCR; in TCRdb, only in-frame clones are kept and a portion is missing. The sample records some 2,500,000 clones, about nine tenths being singletons. Sequencing used naive CD4+ T cells from PBMCs. These receptors were collected from a man aged 18 to 35 in good health. Some clones in this sample may be carry-over from other donors' samples. Both conserved end residues are part of each CDR3. The D gene is left open where the match is weak. Size tells how often a clone was seen (once, few, many) or the class of an expanded clone, and some rows leave it out.

clone_size j_call cdr3_length v_call d_call cdr3_nt cdr3_aa
NA TRBJ2-7 14 TRBV28 NA TGTGCCAGCACTACGGGGGCCGGGAGCTACGAGCAGTACTTC CASTTGAGSYEQYF
NA TRBJ2-2 17 TRBV2 NA TGTGCCAGCAGTGAAGGAGCCGGGTTGGGTTTCGCCGGGGAGCTGTTTTTT CASSEGAGLGFAGELFF
NA TRBJ1-2 14 TRBV6-6 TRBD1 TGTGCCAGCAGGAGTGGACAGGGGCCCTATGGCTACACCTTC CASRSGQGPYGYTF
NA TRBJ2-7 15 TRBV6-1 TRBD1 TGTGCCAGCAGTGTAGGGACAGGGGTCTCCTACGAGCAGTACTTC CASSVGTGVSYEQYF
NA TRBJ1-4 16 TRBV28 NA TGTGCCAGCAGCTCCCTAGGGGGACCAACTAATGAAAAACTGTTTTTT CASSSLGGPTNEKLFF
NA TRBJ2-7 12 TRBV2 TRBD1 TGTGCCAGCCGCCGGGACAGCTACGAGCAGTACTTC CASRRDSYEQYF
NA TRBJ1-4 19 TRBV30 TRBD1 TGTGCCTGGAGTTCCTCCCGGTTGACAGGGCATTTCGGGCATGAAAAACTGTTTTTT CAWSSSRLTGHFGHEKLFF
NA TRBJ1-2 12 TRBV5-1 NA TGCGCCAGCAGCTCGGACCGCTATGGCTACACCTTC CASSSDRYGYTF
NA TRBJ2-7 14 TRBV7-9 NA TGTGCCAGCAGCGTAACAGGTCCTTCCTACGAGCAGTACTTC CASSVTGPSYEQYF
NA TRBJ1-1 11 TRBV29-1 TRBD1 TGCAGCGTGCATGGACAGGCTTCGGCTTTCTTT CSVHGQASAFF
NA TRBJ1-2 13 TRBV27 TRBD1 TGTGCCAGCAGGACGACAGGGAGTAGTGGCTACACCTTC CASRTTGSSGYTF
NA TRBJ1-1 12 TRBV2 NA TGTGCCAGCAGTGTTGGGGCAACTGAAGCTTTCTTT CASSVGATEAFF
once TRBJ2-1 13 TRBV5-1 NA TGCGCCAGCAGCCAACAGGGTCTAAATGAGCAGTTCTTC CASSQQGLNEQFF
NA TRBJ2-4 20 TRBV7-8 TRBD1 TGTGCCAGCAGCTTACACCTCGGACAGGGGACTATCCGAGCCAAAAACATTCAGTACTTC CASSLHLGQGTIRAKNIQYF
NA TRBJ1-5 13 TRBV2 NA TGTGCCAGCATGGGACGGACGAATCAGCCCCAGCATTTT CASMGRTNQPQHF
NA TRBJ2-7 12 TRBV28 NA TGTGCCAGCAGAACAGGTTCCTACGAGCAGTACTTC CASRTGSYEQYF
NA TRBJ1-4 16 TRBV5-4 NA TGTGCCAGCAGCCGAGGGGGGGCCCCTTCGACTGAAAAACTGTTTTTT CASSRGGAPSTEKLFF
NA TRBJ1-4 16 TRBV28 TRBD1 TGTGCCAGCAACCCGAGGGGGCACCAATCTAATGAAAAACTGTTTTTT CASNPRGHQSNEKLFF
NA TRBJ1-3 15 TRBV5-1 NA TGCGCCAGCAGCATTACCGGGACCCCAGGAAACACCATATATTTT CASSITGTPGNTIYF
NA TRBJ1-1 15 TRBV6-5 TRBD1 TGTGCCAGCAGTTACTCGAACAGGGGGCTCACTGAAGCTTTCTTT CASSYSNRGLTEAFF
NA TRBJ2-7 13 TRBV18 NA TGTGCCAGCTCACCAGGCATCACCTACGAGCAGTACTTC CASSPGITYEQYF
few TRBJ1-2 15 TRBV27 NA TGTGCCAGCAGTCCCGCCCCGGGGAAGAACTATGGCTACACCTTC CASSPAPGKNYGYTF
NA TRBJ2-7 15 TRBV5-1 TRBD2 TGCGCCAGCAGCTTGGAAGCGGGAGGCTCCTACGAGCAGTACTTC CASSLEAGGSYEQYF
NA TRBJ2-1 20 TRBV28 TRBD2 TGTGCCAGCAGAGGTGGGACTAGCGGGAGAGTACAGGAGACCTACAATGAGCAGTTCTTC CASRGGTSGRVQETYNEQFF
NA TRBJ2-2 14 TRBV21-1 NA TGTGCCAGCAGCCAGTGGAGGGCAACCGGGGAGCTGTTTTTT CASSQWRATGELFF
NA TRBJ2-1 16 TRBV14 TRBD2 TGTGCCAGCAGCCAACTCGGCGGGAGTGAGTACAATGAGCAGTTCTTC CASSQLGGSEYNEQFF
NA TRBJ2-7 14 TRBV28 TRBD2 TGTGCCAGTAGGCTGGCGGGAGGATACTACGAGCAGTACTTC CASRLAGGYYEQYF
NA TRBJ1-4 13 TRBV5-5 NA TGTGCCAGCAGCTCGACAGTTAATGAAAAACTGTTTTTT CASSSTVNEKLFF
NA TRBJ2-1 13 TRBV29-1 NA TGCAGCGTAGGGACTTCGCCCTACAATGAGCAGTTCTTC CSVGTSPYNEQFF
NA TRBJ2-3 14 TRBV6-5 TRBD1 TGTGCCAGCAGGAGGGACAGGAGCACAGATACGCAGTATTTT CASRRDRSTDTQYF
once TRBJ1-2 14 TRBV11-2 NA TGTGCCAGCAGCTTAGGGGGGTTTGACTATGGCTACACCTTC CASSLGGFDYGYTF
NA TRBJ2-1 15 TRBV5-4 NA TGTGCCAGCAGCTTGGTGGGCGGATCCTACAATGAGCAGTTCTTC CASSLVGGSYNEQFF
NA TRBJ1-2 17 TRBV6-1 NA TGTGCCAGCAGTGAATCTGGCGGGGGGGAACGACTCTATGGCTACACCTTC CASSESGGGERLYGYTF
NA TRBJ2-1 18 TRBV19 NA TGTGCCAGTAGTGTGGAGGGGGCGGCCTACAGCTCCTACAATGAGCAGTTCTTC CASSVEGAAYSSYNEQFF
NA TRBJ2-1 18 TRBV5-6 TRBD2 TGTGCCAGCAGCCGATATGGACTAGCGGGAGGCGACTACAATGAGCAGTTCTTC CASSRYGLAGGDYNEQFF
NA TRBJ2-1 14 TRBV19 NA TGTGCCAGTACTGCGGGACTTAATTCCAGGGAGCAGTTCTTC CASTAGLNSREQFF
NA TRBJ2-2 16 TRBV5-5 NA TGTGCCAGCAGCTTCACGGGGCAGGTGAACACCGGGGAGCTGTTTTTT CASSFTGQVNTGELFF
NA TRBJ1-2 14 TRBV19 NA TGTGCCAGTAAGGGGGACGGCACTAACTATGGCTACACCTTC CASKGDGTNYGYTF